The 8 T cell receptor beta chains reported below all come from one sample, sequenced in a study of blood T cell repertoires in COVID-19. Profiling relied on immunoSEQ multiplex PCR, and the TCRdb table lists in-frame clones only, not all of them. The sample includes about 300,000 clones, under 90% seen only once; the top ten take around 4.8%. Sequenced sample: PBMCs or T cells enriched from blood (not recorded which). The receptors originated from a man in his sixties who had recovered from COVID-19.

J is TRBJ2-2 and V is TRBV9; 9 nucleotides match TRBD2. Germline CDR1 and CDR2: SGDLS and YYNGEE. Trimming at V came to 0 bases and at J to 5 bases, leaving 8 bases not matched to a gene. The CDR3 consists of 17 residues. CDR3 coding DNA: TGTGCCAGCAGCGTAGGTCCCCTAGCGGGATTAACCGGGGAGCTGTTTTTT. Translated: CASSVGPLAGLTGELFF.

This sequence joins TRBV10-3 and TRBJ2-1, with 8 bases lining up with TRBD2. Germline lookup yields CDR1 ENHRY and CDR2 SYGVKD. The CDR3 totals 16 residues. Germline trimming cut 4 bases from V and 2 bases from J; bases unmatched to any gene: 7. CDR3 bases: TGTGCCATCAGTGCCGGACTAGCCTTTACCTACAATGAGCAGTTCTTC. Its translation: CAISAGLAFTYNEQFF.

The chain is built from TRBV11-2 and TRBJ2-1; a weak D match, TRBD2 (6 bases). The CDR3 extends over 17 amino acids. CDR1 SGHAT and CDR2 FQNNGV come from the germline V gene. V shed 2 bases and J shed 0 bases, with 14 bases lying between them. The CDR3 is CASSLLRGRSSYNEQFF. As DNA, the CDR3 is TGTGCCAGCAGCTTACTCCGAGGGAGGAGCTCCTACAATGAGCAGTTCTTC.

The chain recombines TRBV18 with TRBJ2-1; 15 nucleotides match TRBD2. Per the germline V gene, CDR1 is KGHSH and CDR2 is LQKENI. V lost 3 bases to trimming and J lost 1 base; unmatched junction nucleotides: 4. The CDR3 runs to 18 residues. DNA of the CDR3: TGTGCCAGCTCACCCCAGGGACTAGCGGGGGGTTCCTACAATGAGCAGTTCTTC. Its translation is CASSPQGLAGGSYNEQFF.

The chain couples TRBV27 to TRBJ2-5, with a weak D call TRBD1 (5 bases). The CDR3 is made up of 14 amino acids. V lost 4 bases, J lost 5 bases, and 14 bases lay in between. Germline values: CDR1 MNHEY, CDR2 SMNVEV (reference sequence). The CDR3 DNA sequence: TGTGCCAGCAGTTCCCAGGGTGGTGTGGAGACCCAGTACTTC. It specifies CASSSQGGVETQYF.

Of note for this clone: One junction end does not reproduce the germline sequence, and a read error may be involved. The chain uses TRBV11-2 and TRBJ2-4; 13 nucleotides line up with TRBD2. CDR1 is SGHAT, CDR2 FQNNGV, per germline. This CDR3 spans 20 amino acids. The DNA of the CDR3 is TGTGCCAGCAGCCTAGACGGGACTAGCGGGACGTGGGGAGCCAAAAACATTCAGTACTTC. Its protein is CASSLDGTSGTWGAKNIQYF.

The chain's CDR3 is CASSFSGRASADTQYF. Here the CDR3 DNA reads TGTGCCAGCAGCTTTAGCGGGAGGGCTAGTGCAGATACGCAGTATTTT. This chain uses TRBV28 with TRBJ2-3, with 11 nucleotides matching TRBD2. V was clipped by 6 bases and J by 4 bases; unmatched bases: 9. Germline-derived CDR1 and CDR2 are MDHEN and SYDVKM. This CDR3 contains 16 residues.

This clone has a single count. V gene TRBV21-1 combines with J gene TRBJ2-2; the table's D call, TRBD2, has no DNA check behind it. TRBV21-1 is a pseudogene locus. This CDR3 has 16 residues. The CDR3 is CASSRETVANTGELFF. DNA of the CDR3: TGTGCCAGCAGCAGAGAGACTGTCGCGAACACCGGGGAGCTGTTTTTT.